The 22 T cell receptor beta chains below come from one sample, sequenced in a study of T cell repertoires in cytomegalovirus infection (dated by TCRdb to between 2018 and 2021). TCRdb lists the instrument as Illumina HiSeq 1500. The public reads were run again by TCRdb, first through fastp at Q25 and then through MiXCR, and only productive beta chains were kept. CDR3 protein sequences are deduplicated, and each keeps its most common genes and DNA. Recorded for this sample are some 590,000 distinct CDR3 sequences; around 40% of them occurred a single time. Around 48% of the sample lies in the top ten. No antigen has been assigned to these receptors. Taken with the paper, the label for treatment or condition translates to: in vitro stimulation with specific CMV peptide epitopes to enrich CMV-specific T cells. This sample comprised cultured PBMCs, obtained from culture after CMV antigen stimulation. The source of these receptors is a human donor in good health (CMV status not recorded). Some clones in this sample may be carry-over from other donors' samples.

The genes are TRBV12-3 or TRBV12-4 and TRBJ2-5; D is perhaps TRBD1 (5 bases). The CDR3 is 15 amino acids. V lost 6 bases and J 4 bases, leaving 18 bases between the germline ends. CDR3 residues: CASSPDTPGGETQYF. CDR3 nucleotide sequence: TGTGCCAGCAGCCCGGACACCCCCGGTGGAGAGACCCAGTACTTC.

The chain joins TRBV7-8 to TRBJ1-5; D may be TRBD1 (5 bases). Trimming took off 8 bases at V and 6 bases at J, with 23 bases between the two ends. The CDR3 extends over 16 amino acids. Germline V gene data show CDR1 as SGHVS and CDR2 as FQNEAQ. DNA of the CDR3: TGTGCCAGCGACTTAAGGAAGGGATTCGGGGGTCAGCCCCAGCATTTT. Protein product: CASDLRKGFGGQPQHF.

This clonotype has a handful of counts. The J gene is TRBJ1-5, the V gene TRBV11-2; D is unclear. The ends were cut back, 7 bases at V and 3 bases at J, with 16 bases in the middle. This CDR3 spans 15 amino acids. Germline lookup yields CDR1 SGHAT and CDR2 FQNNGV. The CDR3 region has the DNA TGTGCCAGCACCAACCCAAGCAGACACAATCAGCCCCAGCATTTT. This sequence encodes CASTNPSRHNQPQHF.

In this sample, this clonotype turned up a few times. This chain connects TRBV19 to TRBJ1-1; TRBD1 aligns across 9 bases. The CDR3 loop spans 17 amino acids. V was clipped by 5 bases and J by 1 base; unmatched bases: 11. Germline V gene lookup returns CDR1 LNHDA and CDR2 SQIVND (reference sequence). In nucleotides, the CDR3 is TGTGCCAGTAGTTCCGTTAGCGGGACAGGGACGAACACTGAAGCTTTCTTT. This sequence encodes CASSSVSGTGTNTEAFF.

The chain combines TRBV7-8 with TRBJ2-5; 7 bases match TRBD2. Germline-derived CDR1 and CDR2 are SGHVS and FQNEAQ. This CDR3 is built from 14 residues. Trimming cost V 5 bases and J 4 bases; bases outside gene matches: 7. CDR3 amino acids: CASSRGTIIETQYF. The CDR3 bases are TGTGCCAGCAGCCGCGGGACTATAATAGAGACCCAGTACTTC.

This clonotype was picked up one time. The CDR3: CASGFGLGASTDTQYF. The DNA for the CDR3 is TGTGCTAGTGGTTTCGGGTTAGGGGCTAGCACAGATACGCAGTATTTT. V is TRBV12-5 and J is TRBJ2-3; weak D call: TRBD1 (5 bases). Germline-derived CDR1 and CDR2 are LGHNT and FRNRAP. This CDR3 is 16 amino acids long. Between the trimmed V and J ends, which lost 3 bases and 0 bases, there was a span of 13 bases. Drawing the rest from reference TRBV12-5 and TRBJ2-3, the complete variable domain is DARVTQTPRHKVTEMGQEVTMRCQPILGHNTVFWYRQTMMQGLELLAYFRNRAPLDDSGMPKDRFSAEMPDATLATLKIQPSEPRDSAVYFCASGFGLGASTDTQYFGPGTRLTVL.

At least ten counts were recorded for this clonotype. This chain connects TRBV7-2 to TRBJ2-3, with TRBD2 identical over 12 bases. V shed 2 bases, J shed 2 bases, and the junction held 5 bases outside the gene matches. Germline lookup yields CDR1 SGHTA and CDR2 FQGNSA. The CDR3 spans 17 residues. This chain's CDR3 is CASSLRRLAGDTDTQYF. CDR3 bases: TGTGCCAGCAGCTTACGAAGACTAGCGGGGGACACAGATACGCAGTATTTT.

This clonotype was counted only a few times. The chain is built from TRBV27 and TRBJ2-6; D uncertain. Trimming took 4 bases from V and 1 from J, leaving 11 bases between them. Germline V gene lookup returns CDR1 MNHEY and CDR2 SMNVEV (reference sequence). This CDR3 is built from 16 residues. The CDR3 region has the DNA TGTGCCAGCAGTTCCCCCCTGCGGTCTGGGGCCAACGTCCTGACTTTC. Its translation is CASSSPLRSGANVLTF.

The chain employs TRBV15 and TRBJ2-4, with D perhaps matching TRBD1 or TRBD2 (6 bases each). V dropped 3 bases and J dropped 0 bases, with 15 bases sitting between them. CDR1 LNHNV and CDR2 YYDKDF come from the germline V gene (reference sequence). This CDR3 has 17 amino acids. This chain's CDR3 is CATSSEGGMKAKNIQYF. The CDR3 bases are TGTGCCACCAGCAGTGAGGGGGGAATGAAAGCCAAAAACATTCAGTACTTC.

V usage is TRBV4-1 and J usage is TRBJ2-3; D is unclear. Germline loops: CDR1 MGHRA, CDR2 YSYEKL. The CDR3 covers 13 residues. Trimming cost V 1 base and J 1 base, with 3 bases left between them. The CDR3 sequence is CASSQAGTDTQYF. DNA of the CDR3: TGCGCCAGCAGCCAAGCCGGCACAGATACGCAGTATTTT.

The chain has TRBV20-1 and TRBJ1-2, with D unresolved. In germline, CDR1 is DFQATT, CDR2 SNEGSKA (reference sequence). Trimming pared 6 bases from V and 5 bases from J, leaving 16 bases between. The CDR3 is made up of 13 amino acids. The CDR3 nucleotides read TGCAGTGCCGAGGGAGCCAGCCAATATGGCTACACCTTC. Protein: CSAEGASQYGYTF.

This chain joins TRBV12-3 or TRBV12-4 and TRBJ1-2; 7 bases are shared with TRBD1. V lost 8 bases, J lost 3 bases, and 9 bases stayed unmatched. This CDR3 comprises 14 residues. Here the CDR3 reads CASSATGLDYGYTF. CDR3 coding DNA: TGTGCCAGCTCCGCGACAGGGTTGGACTATGGCTACACCTTC.

CDR3 in amino acids: CASSQDRSRALARGEQFF. CDR3 DNA: TGCGCCAGCAGCCAAGATCGCTCGAGGGCGCTAGCGAGAGGTGAGCAGTTCTTC. This chain connects TRBV4-1 to TRBJ2-1, with D possibly being TRBD2 (6 bases). The CDR3 extends over 18 amino acids. The germline gives CDR1 MGHRA, CDR2 YSYEKL. The V end lost 0 bases, the J end lost 9 bases, and 24 bases lay between the germline ends.

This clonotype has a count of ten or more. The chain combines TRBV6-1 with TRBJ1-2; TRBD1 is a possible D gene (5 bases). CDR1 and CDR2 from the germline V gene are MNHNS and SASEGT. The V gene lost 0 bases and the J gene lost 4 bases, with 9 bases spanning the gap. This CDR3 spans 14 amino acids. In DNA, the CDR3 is TGTGCCAGCAGTGAAGCGGCGAGGGGCTATGGCTACACCTTC. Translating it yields CASSEAARGYGYTF.

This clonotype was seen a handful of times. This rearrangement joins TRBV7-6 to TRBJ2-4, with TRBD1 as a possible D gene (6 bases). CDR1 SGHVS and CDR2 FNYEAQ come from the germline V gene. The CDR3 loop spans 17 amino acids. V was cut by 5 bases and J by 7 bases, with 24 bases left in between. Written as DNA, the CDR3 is TGTGCCAGCAGCCACATGGGCGGACAGTTGGTAGAGAACATTCAGTACTTC. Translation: CASSHMGGQLVENIQYF.

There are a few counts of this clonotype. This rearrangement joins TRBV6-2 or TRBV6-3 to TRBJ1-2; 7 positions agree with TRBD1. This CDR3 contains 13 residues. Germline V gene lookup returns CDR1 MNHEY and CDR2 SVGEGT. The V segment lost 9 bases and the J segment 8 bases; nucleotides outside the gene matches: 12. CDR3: CASLMGQRQGYTF. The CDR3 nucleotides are TGTGCCAGTCTAATGGGACAGCGTCAAGGCTACACCTTC.

DNA of the CDR3: TGTGCCAGCAGTTCGTCCGAGGTCCTAGCGGGAGCAGATACGCAGTATTTT. It codes for CASSSSEVLAGADTQYF. The chain combines TRBV12-3 or TRBV12-4 with TRBJ2-3; 10 nucleotides agree with TRBD2. The CDR3 contains 17 residues. V shed 4 bases and J 4 bases; nucleotides not matched to a gene: 11.

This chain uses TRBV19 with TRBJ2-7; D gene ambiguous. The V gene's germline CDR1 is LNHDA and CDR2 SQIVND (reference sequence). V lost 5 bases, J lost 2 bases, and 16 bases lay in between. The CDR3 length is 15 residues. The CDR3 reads CASSARIGPTYEQYF. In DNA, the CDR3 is TGTGCCAGTAGTGCCCGTATCGGACCGACCTACGAGCAGTACTTC.

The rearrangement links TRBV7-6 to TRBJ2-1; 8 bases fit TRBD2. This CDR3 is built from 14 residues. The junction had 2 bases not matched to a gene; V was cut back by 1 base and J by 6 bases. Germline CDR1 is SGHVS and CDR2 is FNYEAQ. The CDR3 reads CASSLDGGVNEQFF. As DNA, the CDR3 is TGTGCCAGCAGCTTAGACGGGGGGGTCAATGAGCAGTTCTTC.

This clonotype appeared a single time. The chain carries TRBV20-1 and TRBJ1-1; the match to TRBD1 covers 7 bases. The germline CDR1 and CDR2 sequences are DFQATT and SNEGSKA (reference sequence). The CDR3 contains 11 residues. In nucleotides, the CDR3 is TGCCAGGGACAGACGAACACTGAAGCTTTCTTT. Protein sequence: CQGQTNTEAFF.

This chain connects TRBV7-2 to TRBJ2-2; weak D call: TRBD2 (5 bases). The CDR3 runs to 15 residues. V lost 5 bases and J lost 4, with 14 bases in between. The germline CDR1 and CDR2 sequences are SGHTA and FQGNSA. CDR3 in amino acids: CASSPVVGGTGELFF. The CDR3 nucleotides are TGTGCCAGCAGCCCAGTGGTCGGAGGCACCGGGGAGCTGTTTTTT. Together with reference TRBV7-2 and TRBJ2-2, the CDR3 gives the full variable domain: GAGVSQSPSNKVTEKGKDVELRCDPISGHTALYWYRQSLGQGLEFLIYFQGNSAPDKSGLPSDRFSAERTGGSVSTLTIQRTQQEDSAVYLCASSPVVGGTGELFFGEGSRLTVL.

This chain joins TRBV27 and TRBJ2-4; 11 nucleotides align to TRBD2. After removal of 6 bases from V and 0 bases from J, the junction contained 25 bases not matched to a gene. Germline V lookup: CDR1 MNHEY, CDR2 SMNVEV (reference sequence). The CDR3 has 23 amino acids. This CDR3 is CASSLGQRASGRPLYLAKNIQYF. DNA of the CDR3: TGTGCCAGCAGCTTAGGCCAGCGGGCTAGCGGGAGGCCCCTCTATTTAGCCAAAAACATTCAGTACTTC.